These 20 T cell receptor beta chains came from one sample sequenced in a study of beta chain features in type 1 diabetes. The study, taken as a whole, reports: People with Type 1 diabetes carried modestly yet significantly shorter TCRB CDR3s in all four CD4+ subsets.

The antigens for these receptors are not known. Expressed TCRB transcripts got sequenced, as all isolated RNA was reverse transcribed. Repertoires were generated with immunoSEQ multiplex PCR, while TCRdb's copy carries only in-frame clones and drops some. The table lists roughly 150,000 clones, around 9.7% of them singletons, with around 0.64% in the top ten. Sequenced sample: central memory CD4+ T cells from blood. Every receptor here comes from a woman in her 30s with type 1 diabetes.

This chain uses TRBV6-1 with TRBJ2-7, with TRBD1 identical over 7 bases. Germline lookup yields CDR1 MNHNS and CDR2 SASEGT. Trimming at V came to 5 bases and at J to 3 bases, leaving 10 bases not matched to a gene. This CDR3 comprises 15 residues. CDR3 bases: TGTGCCAGCAGTCTCACAGGGGCCCGGGGCTACGAGCAGTACTTC. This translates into CASSLTGARGYEQYF.

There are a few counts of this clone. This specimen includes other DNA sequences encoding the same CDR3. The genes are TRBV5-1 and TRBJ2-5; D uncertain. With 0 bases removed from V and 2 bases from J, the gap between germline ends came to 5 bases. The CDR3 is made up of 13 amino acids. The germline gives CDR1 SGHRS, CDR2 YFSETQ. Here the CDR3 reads CASSLAQQETQYF. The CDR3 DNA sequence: TGCGCCAGCAGCTTGGCCCAGCAAGAGACCCAGTACTTC.

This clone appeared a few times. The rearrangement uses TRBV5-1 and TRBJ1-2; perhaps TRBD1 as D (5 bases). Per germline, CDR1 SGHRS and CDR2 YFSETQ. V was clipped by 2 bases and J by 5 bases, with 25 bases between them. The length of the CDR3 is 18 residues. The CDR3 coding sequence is TGCGCCAGCAGCTTCCAACCGGACGCGGGAGGGGCTGGGTATGGCTACACCTTC. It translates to CASSFQPDAGGAGYGYTF.

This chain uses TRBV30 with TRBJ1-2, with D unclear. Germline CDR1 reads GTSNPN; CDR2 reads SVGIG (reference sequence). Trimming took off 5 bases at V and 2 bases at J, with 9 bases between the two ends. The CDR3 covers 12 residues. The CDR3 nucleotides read TGTGCCTGGGCCTTGGGCAACTATGGCTACACCTTC. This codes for CAWALGNYGYTF.

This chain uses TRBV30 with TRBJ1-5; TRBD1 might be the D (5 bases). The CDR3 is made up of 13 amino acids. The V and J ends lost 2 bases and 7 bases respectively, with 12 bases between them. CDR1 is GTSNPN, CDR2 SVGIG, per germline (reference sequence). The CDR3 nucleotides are TGTGCCTGGAGTATCGGGGGTAGGCAGCCCCAGCATTTT. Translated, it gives CAWSIGGRQPQHF.

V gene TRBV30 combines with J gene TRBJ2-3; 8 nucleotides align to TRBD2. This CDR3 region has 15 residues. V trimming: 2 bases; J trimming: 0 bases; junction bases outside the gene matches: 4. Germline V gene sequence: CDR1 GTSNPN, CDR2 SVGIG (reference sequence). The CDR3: CAWSMGLDSTDTQYF. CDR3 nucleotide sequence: TGTGCCTGGAGTATGGGACTAGACAGCACAGATACGCAGTATTTT.

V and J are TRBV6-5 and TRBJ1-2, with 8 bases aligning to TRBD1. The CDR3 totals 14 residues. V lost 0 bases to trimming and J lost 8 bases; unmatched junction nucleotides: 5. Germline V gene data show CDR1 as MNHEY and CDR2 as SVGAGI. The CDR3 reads CASSYSDRVRGYTF. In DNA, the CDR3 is TGTGCCAGCAGTTACTCGGACAGGGTGCGGGGCTACACCTTC.

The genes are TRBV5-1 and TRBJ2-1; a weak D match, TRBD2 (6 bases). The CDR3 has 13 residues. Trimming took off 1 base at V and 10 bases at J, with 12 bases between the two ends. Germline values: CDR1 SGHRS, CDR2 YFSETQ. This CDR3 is CASSLFFSGEQFF. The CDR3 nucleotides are TGCGCCAGCAGCTTGTTTTTCAGCGGGGAGCAGTTCTTC. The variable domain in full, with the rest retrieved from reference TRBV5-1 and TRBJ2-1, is KAGVTQTPRYLIKTRGQQVTLSCSPISGHRSVSWYQQTPGQGLQFLFEYFSETQRNKGNFPGRFSGRQFSNSRSEMNVSTLELGDSALYLCASSLFFSGEQFFGPGTRLTVL.

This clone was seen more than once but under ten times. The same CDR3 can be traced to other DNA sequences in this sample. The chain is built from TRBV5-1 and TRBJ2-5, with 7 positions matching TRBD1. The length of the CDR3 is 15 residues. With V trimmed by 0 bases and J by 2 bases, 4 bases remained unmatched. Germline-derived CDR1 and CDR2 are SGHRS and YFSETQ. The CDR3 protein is CASSLGQGAQETQYF. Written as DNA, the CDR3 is TGCGCCAGCAGCTTGGGACAGGGAGCTCAAGAGACCCAGTACTTC.

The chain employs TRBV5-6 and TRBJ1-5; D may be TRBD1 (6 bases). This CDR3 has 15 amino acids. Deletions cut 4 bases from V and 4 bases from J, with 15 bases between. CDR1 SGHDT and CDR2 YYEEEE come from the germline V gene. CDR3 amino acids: CASSATQGRNQPQHF. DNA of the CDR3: TGTGCCAGCAGCGCGACACAGGGCAGAAATCAGCCCCAGCATTTT.

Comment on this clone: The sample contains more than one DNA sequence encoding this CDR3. The CDR3 is CASSIKTSGRNEQFF. The CDR3 DNA sequence: TGTGCCAGTAGTATCAAAACTAGCGGGAGGAATGAGCAGTTCTTC. The chain uses TRBV19 and TRBJ2-1; 12 nucleotides line up with TRBD2. There are 15 residues in the CDR3. Losses at the gene ends were 3 bases for V and 7 bases for J; bases not matched to a gene: 4. Germline CDR1 reads LNHDA; CDR2 reads SQIVND (reference sequence).

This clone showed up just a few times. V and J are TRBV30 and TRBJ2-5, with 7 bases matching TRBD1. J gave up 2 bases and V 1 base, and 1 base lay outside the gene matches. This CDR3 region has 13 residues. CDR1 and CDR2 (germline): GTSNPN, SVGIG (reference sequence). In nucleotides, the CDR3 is TGTGCCTGGAGTGGGGGACAGCAAGAGACCCAGTACTTC. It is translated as CAWSGGQQETQYF. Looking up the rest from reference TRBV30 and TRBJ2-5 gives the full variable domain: SQTIHQWPATLVQPVGSPLSLECTVEGTSNPNLYWYRQAAGRGLQLLFYSVGIGQISSEVPQNLSASRPQDRQFILSSKKLLLSDSGFYLCAWSGGQQETQYFGPGTRLLVL.

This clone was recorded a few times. CDR3 sequence (DNA): TGTGCCAGCAGTTACCGTCAGGGGGTACGGATACGCGAGCAGTACTTC. Its protein is CASSYRQGVRIREQYF. This rearrangement joins TRBV6-5 to TRBJ2-7; 7 bases map to TRBD1. V lost 2 bases and J lost 6; bases outside the gene matches: 13. The length of the CDR3 is 16 residues. Looked up from germline, CDR1 is MNHEY and CDR2 is SVGAGI.

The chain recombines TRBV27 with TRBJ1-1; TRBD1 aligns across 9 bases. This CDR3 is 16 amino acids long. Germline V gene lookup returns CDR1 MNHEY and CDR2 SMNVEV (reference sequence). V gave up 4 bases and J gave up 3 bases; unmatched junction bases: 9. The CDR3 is CASSSTGGSRYTEAFF. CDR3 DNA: TGTGCCAGCAGTTCCACAGGGGGCTCAAGGTACACTGAAGCTTTCTTT.

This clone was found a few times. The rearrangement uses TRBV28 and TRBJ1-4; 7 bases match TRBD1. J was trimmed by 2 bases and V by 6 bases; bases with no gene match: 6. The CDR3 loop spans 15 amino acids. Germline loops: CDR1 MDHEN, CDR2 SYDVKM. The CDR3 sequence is CASSRTGWTNEKLFF. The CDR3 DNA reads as TGTGCCAGCAGCCGGACAGGTTGGACTAATGAAAAACTGTTTTTT. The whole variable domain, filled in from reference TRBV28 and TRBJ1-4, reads DVKVTQSSRYLVKRTGEKVFLECVQDMDHENMFWYRQDPGLGLRLIYFSYDVKMKEKGDIPEGYSVSREKKERFSLILESASTNQTSMYLCASSRTGWTNEKLFFGSGTQLSVL.

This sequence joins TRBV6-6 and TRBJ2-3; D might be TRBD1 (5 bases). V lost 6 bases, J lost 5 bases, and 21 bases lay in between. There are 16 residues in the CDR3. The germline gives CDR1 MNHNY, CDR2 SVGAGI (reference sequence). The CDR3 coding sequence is TGTGCCAGCAGCCAAAGGTGGGGCGCCGCCCAAGATACGCAGTATTTT. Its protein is CASSQRWGAAQDTQYF.

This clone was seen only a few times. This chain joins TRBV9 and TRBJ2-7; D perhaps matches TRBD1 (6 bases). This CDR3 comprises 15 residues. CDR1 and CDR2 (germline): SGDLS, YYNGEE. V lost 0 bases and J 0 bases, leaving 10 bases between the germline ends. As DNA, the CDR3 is TGTGCCAGCAGCGTAGCTGTAGGGGGCTCCTACGAGCAGTACTTC. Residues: CASSVAVGGSYEQYF.

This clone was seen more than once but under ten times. The CDR3 coding sequence is TGTGCCAGCAGTGTCAATGCGGCTTACAATGAGCAGTTCTTC. It specifies CASSVNAAYNEQFF. The J gene is TRBJ2-1, the V gene TRBV2; D call uncertain. Germline-derived CDR1 and CDR2 are SNHLY and FYNNEI. The V gene lost 4 bases and the J gene lost 4 bases, with 11 bases spanning the gap. The CDR3 loop spans 14 amino acids.

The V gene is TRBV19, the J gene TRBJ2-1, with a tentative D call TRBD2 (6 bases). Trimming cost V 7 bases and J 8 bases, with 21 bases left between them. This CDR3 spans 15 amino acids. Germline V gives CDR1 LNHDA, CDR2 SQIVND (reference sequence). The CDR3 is CASTTRLGGIYEQFF. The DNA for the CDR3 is TGTGCCAGTACCACTAGACTAGGTGGTATCTATGAGCAGTTCTTC.

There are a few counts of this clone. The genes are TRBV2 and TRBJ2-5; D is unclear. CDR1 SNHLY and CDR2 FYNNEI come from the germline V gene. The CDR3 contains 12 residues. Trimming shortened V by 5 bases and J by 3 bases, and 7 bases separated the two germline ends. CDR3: CASSTTEETQYF. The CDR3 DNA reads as TGTGCCAGCAGTACGACTGAAGAGACCCAGTACTTC.